A single T cell receptor beta chain is shown here with its context. The target antigen is unknown. In germline, CDR1 is ENHRY, CDR2 SYGVKD. The CDR3 spans 13 residues. Trimming took 5 bases from V and 5 from J, leaving 10 bases between them. The sample belongs to a study of post-analysis software for immune sequencing data. Findings of the study overall: The study found TRBV5-6, TRBV5-1 and TRBV20-1 among several TRBV segments more frequent in patients than controls.

cDNA libraries for TCR beta contained unique molecular identifiers. TCRdb re-analysed the PCR reads in MiXCR, keeping a single row per CDR3 protein. Of hundreds of thousands of distinct CDR3 sequences detected, 59% appear once; the ten largest clones hold around 11%. V and J are TRBV10-3 and TRBJ2-1; D may be TRBD2 (6 bases). Sequencing used blood. The receptor was isolated from a girl aged 2-10 years with multiple sclerosis. The CDR3 coding sequence is TGTGCCATCAGTCGGGGGTGGGACAATGAGCAGTTCTTC. This encodes CAISRGWDNEQFF.